The sequence of this T cell receptor (beta chain) was determined in a study of early T cells in non-severe SARS-CoV-2 infection. Study-wide background: Sequencing of bulk RNA from unsorted whole blood was done, without chain pairing. General study points: VDJdb matching skewed toward anti-spike CD8 responses, missing private and CD4 specificities.

On this clonotype: What it binds is unknown.

Unique molecular identifiers tagged individual cDNA molecules. TCRdb re-called the 5' RACE reads with MiXCR, one entry per CDR3 protein. The table records some 110,000 distinct CDR3 sequences, more than 12% of them present only once. V was trimmed by 0 bases and J by 8 bases, leaving 8 bases between them. The CDR3 is 13 residues long. The sequence came from an adult who was a healthcare worker with PCR-confirmed SARS-CoV-2 infection or an uninfected control (not recorded which). V and J are TRBV12-3 or TRBV12-4 and TRBJ2-1; D is perhaps TRBD2 (5 bases). The sequenced material came from whole blood. The CDR3 sequence: CASSLAGSDEQFF. The DNA of the CDR3 is TGTGCCAGCAGTTTAGCAGGGAGCGATGAGCAGTTCTTC.